This T cell receptor beta chain emerged from a study of cytomegalovirus exposure and HLA in healthy donors. Study results and caveats: The sole available immune exposure information was CMV serostatus.

Primers: 60 Vbeta forward and 13 Jbeta reverse. Repertoires were generated with immunoSEQ multiplex PCR, while TCRdb's copy carries only in-frame clones and drops some. This table holds roughly 240,000 clones, about 81% found once. Germline V gives CDR1 MRHNA, CDR2 SNTAGT. V was shortened by 5 bases and J by 5 bases, with 13 bases between the two germline ends. CDR3 length: 13 amino acids. Only a few counts were recorded for this clone. The antigen is unknown. The sequence was obtained from a woman aged 40-49 years in good health and CMV-seropositive. The specimen was PBMCs. J is TRBJ2-7 and V is TRBV6-4; D is perhaps TRBD2 (5 bases). CDR3 nucleotide sequence: TGTGCCAGCAGTTTCGACGGGGTCCACGAGCAGTACTTC. It translates to CASSFDGVHEQYF.